This T cell receptor beta chain was sequenced in a study of cytomegalovirus exposure and HLA in healthy donors. The CDR3 is made up of 17 amino acids. Germline lookup yields CDR1 SGHTS and CDR2 YDEGEE. Unmatched junction bases numbered 13, after V lost 1 base and J lost 7 bases. Researchers ran the PCR with 60 Vbeta and 13 Jbeta primers. The data were produced by immunoSEQ multiplex PCR, yet TCRdb's version contains in-frame clones alone and is incomplete. Among approximately 140,000 clones listed, 70% to 85% were seen once. This sequence originates from a man aged 35-49 years in good health and CMV-seronegative. The chain couples TRBV5-8 to TRBJ2-2; TRBD1 agrees at 7 bases. Sample: PBMCs. The CDR3: CASSLFSPVAGGGELFF. As DNA, the CDR3 is TGTGCCAGCAGCTTGTTCTCCCCCGTCGCAGGGGGCGGGGAGCTGTTTTTT.